The clone carrying this T cell receptor beta chain occurred a few times. This sample was included in a study of T-cell memory formation after mild COVID-19. Study details: TCR clusters were largely donor specific.

MiXCR, run by TCRdb on the 5' RACE reads, gives a single entry per CDR3 protein. The table records 58,000 or so distinct CDR3 sequences, 25% to 30% of them present only once. Sequenced: PBMCs or a T cell subset sorted from them (not recorded which). The receptor's source is a young man who had mild COVID-19 (a few samples of this study predate the infection). Cell type and time point are not known.

The CDR3 DNA reads as TGTGCCAGCAGCGGGCGGACTAGCACCACAGATACGCAGTATTTT. As protein: CASSGRTSTTDTQYF. This chain joins TRBV7-9 and TRBJ2-3, with 8 nucleotides matching TRBD2. Germline loops: CDR1 SEHNR, CDR2 FQNEAQ (reference sequence). The junction had 6 bases not matched to a gene; V was cut back by 5 bases and J by 2 bases. The CDR3 spans 15 residues.